This TCR beta chain was sequenced in a study of cytomegalovirus exposure and HLA in healthy donors. Overall study findings and caveats: Researchers counted around 160 TCR beta chains as cytomegalovirus-associated.

Only in-frame clones appear in the TCRdb table, and some are missing; sequencing was by immunoSEQ multiplex PCR. The table lists hundreds of thousands of clones, less than 90% of them singletons. As to this clone: Antigen unknown.

Germline values: CDR1 SGHTA, CDR2 FQGTGA. Trimming cost V 5 bases and J 4 bases; bases outside gene matches: 9. The CDR3 has 16 amino acids. This sequence originates from a man between 18 and 29 years old in good health and CMV-seropositive. The sample taken for sequencing was PBMCs. V gene TRBV7-3 combines with J gene TRBJ2-3; 10 nucleotides line up with TRBD1. The CDR3 here is CASSLSGTGAADTQYF. Here the CDR3 DNA reads TGTGCCAGCAGCCTCTCCGGGACAGGGGCTGCAGATACGCAGTATTTT.